A single sample is the source of the 28 T cell receptor beta chains below, sequenced in a study of T cells in Graves' hyperthyroidism and ophthalmopathy. It was RNA transcripts that yielded the amplified TCR beta CDR3 regions. First-round RT-PCR targeting the TCR CDR3 was performed with the HTBI primer set. In TCRdb, the multiplex PCR reads were re-called with MiXCR into one record per CDR3 protein. The sample records some 690,000 distinct CDR3 sequences, roughly 17% being singletons. The sequenced sample was blood. Source of these receptors: a man in his fifties or sixties with Graves' hyperthyroidism.

This clonotype has a single count. Being one base from a much bigger clone, this may be a read error. The CDR3 region has the DNA TGTGCCAGCAGGACCCTCGGGACCACATATGGCTACACCTTC. It codes for CASRTLGTTYGYTF. V is TRBV6-1 and J is TRBJ1-2; the D gene is possibly TRBD1 (5 bases). This CDR3 has 14 amino acids. The V gene's germline CDR1 is MNHNS and CDR2 SASEGT. V was trimmed by 6 bases and J by 5 bases, leaving 16 bases between them.

The V and J genes are TRBV24-1 and TRBJ2-1, with a possible D match to TRBD1 (5 bases). The CDR3 spans 13 residues. The V end lost 9 bases, the J end lost 1 base, and 9 bases lay between the germline ends. Per germline, CDR1 KGHDR and CDR2 SFDVKD. The CDR3 reads CATGADSYNEQFF. The CDR3, as DNA: TGTGCCACCGGGGCGGATTCCTACAATGAGCAGTTCTTC.

Many counts were recorded for this clonotype. This chain uses TRBV28 with TRBJ2-1; 7 bases align to TRBD2. Germline-derived CDR1 and CDR2 are MDHEN and SYDVKM. The V segment lost 1 base and the J segment 7 bases; nucleotides outside the gene matches: 7. CDR3 length equals 15 residues. The CDR3 here is CASSLSAGALNEQFF. DNA of the CDR3: TGTGCCAGCAGTTTATCGGCGGGAGCTTTGAATGAGCAGTTCTTC.

The count of this clonotype is one. A read error may be the cause here, since a much bigger clone is one base away. The chain is built from TRBV7-3 and TRBJ2-3; TRBD2 agrees at 9 bases. The CDR3 covers 14 residues. The junction had 8 bases not matched to a gene; V was cut back by 11 bases and J by 2 bases. Germline V gene sequence: CDR1 SGHTA, CDR2 FQGTGA. In nucleotides, the CDR3 is TGTGCCGCGCGAAGGACTAGCGACACAGATACGCAGTATTTT. It specifies CAARRTSDTDTQYF.

This clonotype was counted ten times or more. The rearrangement uses TRBV7-3 and TRBJ2-1; 7 nucleotides agree with TRBD2. Germline assignment: CDR1 SGHTA and CDR2 FQGTGA. V gave up 3 bases and J gave up 2 bases; unmatched junction bases: 10. CDR3 size: 17 residues. DNA for the CDR3: TGTGCCAGCAGCTTGTCTAGCGGCACTACTACCTACAATGAGCAGTTCTTC. Translating gives CASSLSSGTTTYNEQFF.

This clonotype was observed many times. The chain couples TRBV27 to TRBJ1-1; 8 bases map to TRBD1. This CDR3 is 15 amino acids long. Germline V gives CDR1 MNHEY, CDR2 SMNVEV (reference sequence). V shed 4 bases, J shed 5 bases, and the junction held 9 bases outside the gene matches. The CDR3 nucleotides read TGTGCCAGCAGTTATAAGACAGGGGTTGAGACTGAAGCTTTCTTT. Amino acids: CASSYKTGVETEAFF.

For the CDR3, the DNA is TGTGCCAGCAGCCAAGATTTTGGTGTTCTCGAGCAGTACTTC. Translating gives CASSQDFGVLEQYF. This sequence joins TRBV3-1 and TRBJ2-7; the D is unclear. CDR3 length: 14 residues. Trimming left V 0 bases short and J 6 bases short, with 12 bases between. The germline V gene has CDR1 LGHDT and CDR2 YNNKEL (reference sequence).

This clonotype was seen repeatedly, ten times or more. V is TRBV6-2 or TRBV6-3 and J is TRBJ2-1; tentatively, D is TRBD1 (5 bases). The CDR3 has 16 amino acids. V dropped 7 bases and J dropped 8 bases, with 24 bases sitting between them. Looked up from germline, CDR1 is MNHEY and CDR2 is SVGEGT. The CDR3 reads CASKRRRQGIFDEQFF. The CDR3 DNA is TGTGCCAGCAAGCGTCGCCGTCAGGGAATTTTCGATGAGCAGTTCTTC.

The table lists this clonotype with many counts. The CDR3 region has the DNA TGTGCCAGCAGTTTAGTTAGCGGGAGTGTAAATACGCAGTATTTT. As protein: CASSLVSGSVNTQYF. The V call is TRBV12-3 or TRBV12-4, the J call TRBJ2-3, with 9 bases lining up with TRBD2. The CDR3 contains 15 residues. J was trimmed by 7 bases and V by 1 base; bases with no gene match: 6.

This clonotype was seen more than once but under ten times. The rearrangement joins TRBV10-1 to TRBJ1-6; no clear D gene. The CDR3 contains 14 residues. V was clipped by 3 bases and J by 7 bases, with 10 bases between them. CDR1 and CDR2 (germline): WNHNN, SYGVQD (reference sequence). CDR3 sequence: CASSDGAVNSPLHF. The DNA for the CDR3 is TGCGCCAGCAGTGACGGAGCAGTCAATTCACCCCTCCACTTT.

The rearrangement links TRBV28 to TRBJ2-2; 9 positions match TRBD2. The CDR3 totals 16 residues. V was pared by 4 bases and J by 2 bases, with 5 bases of the junction left unmatched. Germline CDR1 reads MDHEN; CDR2 reads SYDVKM. The CDR3 protein is CASSWPSGKNTGELFF. CDR3 nucleotide sequence: TGTGCCAGCAGTTGGCCTAGCGGGAAAAACACCGGGGAGCTGTTTTTT.

This clonotype was recorded at least ten times. J is TRBJ1-1 and V is TRBV6-1, with 8 bases matching TRBD1. The trim removed 7 bases at V and 1 base at J, leaving 2 bases unmatched. The CDR3 is 13 residues long. Germline V gene sequence: CDR1 MNHNS, CDR2 SASEGT. CDR3 residues: CASTGGQNTEAFF. The CDR3 DNA is TGTGCCAGCACAGGGGGCCAGAACACTGAAGCTTTCTTT.

The J gene is TRBJ2-1, the V gene TRBV16; D uncertain. This CDR3 region has 14 residues. The V gene's germline CDR1 is KGHSY and CDR2 FQNENV. Trimming removed 2 bases from V and 6 bases from J, with 11 bases in between. This CDR3 reads CASSQQGVGNEQFF. The CDR3 DNA follows: TGTGCCAGCAGCCAACAAGGAGTCGGCAATGAGCAGTTCTTC.

At least ten counts were recorded for this clonotype. The chain joins TRBV3-1 to TRBJ2-1; D is undetermined. This CDR3 is built from 11 residues. Germline-derived CDR1 and CDR2 are LGHDT and YNNKEL (reference sequence). The ends were cut back, 6 bases at V and 10 bases at J, with 10 bases in the middle. CDR3 sequence: CASRLTGEQFF. CDR3 nucleotides: TGTGCCAGCAGGCTGACTGGAGAGCAGTTCTTC.

At least ten counts were recorded for this clonotype. The chain carries TRBV10-3 and TRBJ2-7; D gene ambiguous. The CDR3 extends over 13 amino acids. Trimming removed 6 bases at V and 3 bases at J, with 12 bases between. CDR1 is ENHRY and CDR2 is SYGVKD in the germline V gene. CDR3 amino acids: CAIRMDDLYEQYF. DNA for the CDR3: TGTGCCATCAGGATGGACGACCTCTACGAGCAGTACTTC.

This chain connects TRBV5-4 to TRBJ2-1; D ambiguous. The CDR3 extends over 13 amino acids. The germline V gene has CDR1 SGHNT and CDR2 YYREEE (reference sequence). V lost 7 bases, J lost 5 bases, and 13 bases lay in between. CDR3 sequence reads: CASRTPNNNEQFF. CDR3 nucleotides: TGTGCCAGCCGTACGCCGAATAACAATGAGCAGTTCTTC.

This clonotype showed up many times. The J gene is TRBJ2-3, the V gene TRBV2; D is unclear. CDR3 length: 17 amino acids. Trimming took off 3 bases at V and 1 base at J, with 17 bases between the two ends. The germline V gene has CDR1 SNHLY and CDR2 FYNNEI. The CDR3 region has the DNA TGTGCCAGCAGTGATTCGGGTACTATCCCCGGCACAGATACGCAGTATTTT. Residues: CASSDSGTIPGTDTQYF.

This clonotype was counted at least ten times. The V call is TRBV2, the J call TRBJ2-5; D might be TRBD1 (5 bases). This CDR3 region has 13 residues. Trimming pared 2 bases from V and 5 bases from J, leaving 9 bases between. Germline V gene sequence: CDR1 SNHLY, CDR2 FYNNEI. The CDR3: CASSERNRETQYF. DNA for the CDR3: TGTGCCAGCAGTGAACGAAACAGGGAGACCCAGTACTTC.

This clonotype has a count of ten or more. The chain carries TRBV11-3 and TRBJ2-2; tentative D call: TRBD1 (6 bases). The CDR3 extends over 15 amino acids. The germline V and J ends were trimmed by 5 bases and 4 bases, with 14 bases remaining between them. The germline V gene has CDR1 SGHNT and CDR2 YENEEA. Here the CDR3 DNA reads TGTGCCAGCAGCGTAGGACAGTGGGGCACCGGGGAGCTGTTTTTT. It encodes CASSVGQWGTGELFF.

This clonotype occurred many times. The chain recombines TRBV12-3 or TRBV12-4 with TRBJ2-7; D is unclear. The CDR3 length is 12 residues. Trimming took 3 bases from V and 3 from J, leaving 6 bases between them. DNA for the CDR3: TGTGCCAGCAGTTTGGTTCTCTACGAGCAGTACTTC. Translation gives CASSLVLYEQYF.

There are a few counts of this clonotype. This rearrangement joins TRBV9 to TRBJ2-7; D may correspond to TRBD1 or TRBD2 (6 bases each). The length of the CDR3 is 15 residues. CDR1 is SGDLS and CDR2 is YYNGEE in the germline V gene. V was trimmed by 7 bases and J by 3 bases, leaving 20 bases between them. CDR3 protein: CASGGGGTSFYEQYF. The CDR3 coding sequence is TGTGCCAGCGGCGGAGGGGGGACTTCATTCTACGAGCAGTACTTC.

This clonotype was counted a few times. The chain is built from TRBV7-9 and TRBJ2-7; D is ambiguous. Germline values: CDR1 SEHNR, CDR2 FQNEAQ (reference sequence). CDR3 size: 17 residues. With 5 bases removed from V and 0 bases from J, the gap between germline ends came to 20 bases. DNA for the CDR3: TGTGCCAGCAGCCTATATGGACCTCACAACCGCTCCTACGAGCAGTACTTC. This sequence encodes CASSLYGPHNRSYEQYF.

The table lists this clonotype with many counts. The chain carries TRBV20-1 and TRBJ1-1; D call uncertain. Germline V gene sequence: CDR1 DFQATT, CDR2 SNEGSKA (reference sequence). Trimming removed 6 bases from V and 1 base from J, with 6 bases in between. This CDR3 is 11 amino acids long. The CDR3 loop reads CSALTNTEAFF. In nucleotides, the CDR3 is TGCAGTGCGCTGACGAACACTGAAGCTTTCTTT.

This clonotype was counted at least ten times. The chain links TRBV19 to TRBJ2-2, with 9 bases identical to TRBD2. Germline V CDR1 and CDR2: LNHDA, SQIVND (reference sequence). After removal of 8 bases from V and 5 bases from J, the junction contained 9 bases not matched to a gene. The CDR3 is made up of 15 amino acids. DNA for the CDR3: TGTGCCAGTCCCGGCATAGCGGGAGTAACCGGGGAGCTGTTTTTT. The encoded protein is CASPGIAGVTGELFF.

This clonotype was observed at least ten times. The chain is built from TRBV11-2 and TRBJ2-3; tentative D call: TRBD2 (7 bases). This CDR3 spans 16 amino acids. CDR1 is SGHAT and CDR2 is FQNNGV in the germline V gene. Trimming left V 1 base short and J 2 bases short, with 13 bases between. DNA for the CDR3: TGTGCCAGCAGCTTAGGGGGGGGCGGGACCACAGATACGCAGTATTTT. As protein: CASSLGGGGTTDTQYF.

This clonotype was seen ten or more times. CDR3 protein: CAWSPHSNQPQHF. The DNA for the CDR3 is TGTGCCTGGAGTCCCCATAGTAATCAGCCCCAGCATTTT. The chain joins TRBV30 to TRBJ1-5; D remains ambiguous. V lost 2 bases, J lost 4 bases, and 9 bases lay in between. The germline V gene encodes CDR1 GTSNPN and CDR2 SVGIG (reference sequence). The CDR3 is 13 amino acids.

This clonotype was recorded many times. The chain carries TRBV28 and TRBJ2-1; 12 bases agree with TRBD2. V trimming: 6 bases; J trimming: 3 bases; junction bases outside the gene matches: 6. Germline V lookup: CDR1 MDHEN, CDR2 SYDVKM. This CDR3 contains 16 residues. CDR3 residues: CASRLAGGPHYNEQFF. The CDR3 DNA reads as TGTGCCAGCAGGCTAGCGGGAGGGCCTCACTACAATGAGCAGTTCTTC.

V and J are TRBV11-3 and TRBJ2-7, with D hard to call. Deletions cut 2 bases from V and 7 bases from J, with 12 bases between. CDR3 length: 13 residues. CDR1 and CDR2 from the germline V gene are SGHNT and YENEEA. The CDR3 spells CASSLSPLGEQYF. CDR3 DNA: TGTGCCAGCAGCTTATCCCCCTTGGGAGAGCAGTACTTC. The variable domain in full, completed from reference TRBV11-3 and TRBJ2-7, reads EAGVVQSPRYKIIEKKQPVAFWCNPISGHNTLYWYLQNLGQGPELLIRYENEEAVDDSQLPKDRFSAERLKGVDSTLKIQPAELGDSAVYLCASSLSPLGEQYFGPGTRLTVT.